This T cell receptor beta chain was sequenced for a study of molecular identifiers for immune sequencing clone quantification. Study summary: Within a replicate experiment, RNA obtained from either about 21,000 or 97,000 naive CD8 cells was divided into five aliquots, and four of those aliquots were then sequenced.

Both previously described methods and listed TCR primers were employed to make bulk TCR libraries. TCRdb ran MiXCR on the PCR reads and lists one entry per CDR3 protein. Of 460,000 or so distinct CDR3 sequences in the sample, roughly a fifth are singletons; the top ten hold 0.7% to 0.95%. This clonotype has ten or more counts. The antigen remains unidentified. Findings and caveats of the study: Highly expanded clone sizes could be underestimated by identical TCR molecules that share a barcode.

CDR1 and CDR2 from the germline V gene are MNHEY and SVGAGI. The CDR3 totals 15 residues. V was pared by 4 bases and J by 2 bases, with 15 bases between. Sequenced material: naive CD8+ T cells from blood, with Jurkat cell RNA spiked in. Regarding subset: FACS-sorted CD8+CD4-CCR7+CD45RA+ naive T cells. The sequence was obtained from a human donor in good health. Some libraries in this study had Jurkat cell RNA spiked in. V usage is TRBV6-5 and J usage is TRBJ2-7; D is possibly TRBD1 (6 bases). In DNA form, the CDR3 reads TGTGCCAGCAGTTCCGGGACACGGGGAACCTACGAGCAGTACTTC. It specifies CASSSGTRGTYEQYF.